A selection of T cell receptor beta chains follows, all from one sample in a study of metastatic and nonmetastatic thyroid tumors. TCRdb reanalyzed the PCR reads via MiXCR. The top ten hold 15% to 20% of the sample, which has approximately 25,000 clones, around 26% seen once. The sample consisted of blood. Every receptor here comes from a male donor with papillary thyroid cancer or a benign thyroid nodule (not recorded which). Some clones in this sample may be carry-over from other donors' samples. Both conserved end residues are part of each CDR3. Size values are once, few and many counts, or a class for expanded clones, and some rows have none.

size: -; V: TRBV7-3; CDR3: CASSLGENNEQFF
size: many; V: TRBV2; CDR3: CASSESETQYF
size: -; V: TRBV27; CDR3: CASSRRGHSGANVLTF
size: many; V: TRBV10-3; CDR3: CAISAQGTETQYF
size: many; V: TRBV9; CDR3: CASSVVSTTDTQYF
size: many; V: TRBV27; CDR3: CASSLALGQGRLDTQYF
size: medium-sized; V: TRBV11-1; CDR3: CASLRRGSYEQYF
size: -; V: TRBV11-2; CDR3: CASSLGMDGEQYF
size: once; V: TRBV9; CDR3: CASSEQPVCNQPQHF
size: many; V: TRBV19; CDR3: CASSTGTSGFYTDTQYF
size: many; V: TRBV11-2; CDR3: CASSLSTQHTGELFF
size: -; V: TRBV7-2; CDR3: CASSLDGSCGNTIYF
size: -; V: TRBV7-2; CDR3: CASSLGATGVGQYF
size: -; V: TRBV3-1; CDR3: CASSTTSGGGTDTQYF
size: many; V: TRBV5-8; CDR3: CASSREFLETQYF
size: many; V: TRBV28; CDR3: CASTSWERYTF
size: -; V: TRBV9; CDR3: CASSHGLAGVWAGELFF
size: many; V: TRBV20-1; CDR3: CSARTSGGSGANVLTF
size: many; V: TRBV9; CDR3: CASNSFAGVNYGYTF
size: few; V: TRBV15; CDR3: CATSVMTQGHNEKLFF
size: many; V: TRBV18; CDR3: CASSGVVLADTQYF
size: many; V: TRBV3-1; CDR3: CASTQAGGEQYF
size: many; V: TRBV3-1; CDR3: CASSPLAGELFF
size: many; V: TRBV19; CDR3: CASSLVAEQFF
size: medium-sized; V: TRBV28; CDR3: CASSRTAAGNTIYF
size: -; V: TRBV6-2/TRBV6-3; CDR3: CASSYSSGWGSNQPQHF
size: many; V: TRBV11-3; CDR3: CASSPRGGDTGELFF
size: once; V: TRBV5-1; CDR3: CASSLTGAYYEQYF
size: -; V: TRBV7-8; CDR3: CASILEYTEAFF
size: many; V: TRBV7-9; CDR3: CASSPATGTEAFF
size: few; V: TRBV24-1; CDR3: CATSGPPDYEQYF
size: few; V: TRBV24-1; CDR3: CATRARENSPLHF
size: many; V: TRBV11-3; CDR3: CASSLDSDYGYTF
size: many; V: TRBV4-3; CDR3: CASSQEVLVGQPQHF
size: -; V: TRBV6-2/TRBV6-3; CDR3: CASTQLGGLNEQFF
size: many; V: TRBV10-3; CDR3: CAISKTGGDNEQFF
size: many; V: TRBV27; CDR3: CASSPPLGQGRYGYTF
size: many; V: TRBV18; CDR3: CASSRDRSSPAPADTQYF
size: -; V: TRBV7-3; CDR3: CASSLPGDTSDVQFF
size: -; V: TRBV18; CDR3: CASSPSSSNQPQHF
size: -; V: TRBV11-2; CDR3: CASRRAGGTDTQYF
size: -; V: TRBV20-1; CDR3: CSAPNVQYHSYEQYF
size: many; V: TRBV5-1; CDR3: CASSLGSSGDSPLHF
size: -; V: TRBV20-1; CDR3: CSAGTSGYEQYF
size: -; V: TRBV6-1; CDR3: CASTEEAVYEQYF
size: -; V: TRBV4-2; CDR3: CASSHRLIGRAGETQYF
size: many; V: TRBV4-2; CDR3: CASSQAKSLNTGEPFF
size: -; V: TRBV27; CDR3: CASSISGGQITGELFF
size: many; V: TRBV9; CDR3: CASSVITGELFF
size: many; V: TRBV20-1; CDR3: CSARDGGNTGELFF
size: many; V: TRBV15; CDR3: CATSSWGTGELFF
size: many; V: TRBV4-1; CDR3: CASSQDFGPPRGEQFF
size: -; V: TRBV14; CDR3: CDSSPRQDTNSPLHF
size: medium-sized; V: TRBV19; CDR3: CASSIVGDPSYEQYF
size: many; V: TRBV28; CDR3: CASKTGTGVEAFF
size: many; V: TRBV5-1; CDR3: CASGQGGNTEAFF